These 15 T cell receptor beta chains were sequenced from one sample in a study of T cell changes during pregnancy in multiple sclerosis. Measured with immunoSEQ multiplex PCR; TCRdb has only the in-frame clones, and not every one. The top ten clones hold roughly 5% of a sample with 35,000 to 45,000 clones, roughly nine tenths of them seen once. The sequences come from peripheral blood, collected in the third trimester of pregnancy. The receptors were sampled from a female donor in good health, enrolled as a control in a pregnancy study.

CDR3 nucleotides: TGTGCCAGCAGACCATCGGACAGGCCGCTCTACGAGCAGTACTTC. This codes for CASRPSDRPLYEQYF. The chain uses TRBV28 and TRBJ2-7; 7 positions match TRBD1. Germline V gene lookup returns CDR1 MDHEN and CDR2 SYDVKM. V shed 6 bases, J shed 3 bases, and the junction held 11 bases outside the gene matches. The CDR3 is 15 amino acids.

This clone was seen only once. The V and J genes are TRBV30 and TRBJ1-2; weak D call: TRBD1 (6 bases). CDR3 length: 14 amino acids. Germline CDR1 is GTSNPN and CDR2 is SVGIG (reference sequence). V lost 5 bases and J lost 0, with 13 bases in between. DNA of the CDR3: TGTGCCTGGGGGGTGGGGGCTCCTAACTATGGCTACACCTTC. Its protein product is CAWGVGAPNYGYTF.

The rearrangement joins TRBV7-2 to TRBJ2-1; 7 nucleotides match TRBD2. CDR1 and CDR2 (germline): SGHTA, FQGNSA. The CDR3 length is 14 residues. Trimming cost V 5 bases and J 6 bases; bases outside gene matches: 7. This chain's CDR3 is CASSRWGGINEQFF. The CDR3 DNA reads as TGTGCCAGCAGCCGCTGGGGGGGAATCAATGAGCAGTTCTTC.

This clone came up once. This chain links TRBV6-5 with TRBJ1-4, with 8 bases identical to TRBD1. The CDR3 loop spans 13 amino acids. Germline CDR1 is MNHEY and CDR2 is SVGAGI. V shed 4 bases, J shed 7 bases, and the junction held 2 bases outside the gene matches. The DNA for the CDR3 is TGTGCCAGCAGTTCACAGGGGGGTGAAAAACTGTTTTTT. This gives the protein CASSSQGGEKLFF.

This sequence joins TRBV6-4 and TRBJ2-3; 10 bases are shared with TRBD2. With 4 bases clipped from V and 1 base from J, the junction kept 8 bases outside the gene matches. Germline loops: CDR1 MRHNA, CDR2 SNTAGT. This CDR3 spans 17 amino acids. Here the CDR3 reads CASSVSPTSGGTDTQYF. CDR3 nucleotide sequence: TGTGCCAGCAGTGTGTCCCCTACTAGCGGGGGCACAGATACGCAGTATTTT.

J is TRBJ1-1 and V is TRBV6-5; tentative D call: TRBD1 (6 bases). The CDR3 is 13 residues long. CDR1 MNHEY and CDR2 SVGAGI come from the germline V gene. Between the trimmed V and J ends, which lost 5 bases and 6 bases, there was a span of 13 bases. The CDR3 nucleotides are TGTGCCAGCAGTCGATCTCAGGGGCCTGAAGCTTTCTTT. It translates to CASSRSQGPEAFF.

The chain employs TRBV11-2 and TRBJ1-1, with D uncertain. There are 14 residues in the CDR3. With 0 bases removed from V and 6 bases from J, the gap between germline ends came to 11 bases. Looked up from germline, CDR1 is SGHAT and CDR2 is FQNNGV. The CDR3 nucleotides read TGTGCCAGCAGCTTAGATGTGGGCTTCTCTGAAGCTTTCTTT. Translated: CASSLDVGFSEAFF.

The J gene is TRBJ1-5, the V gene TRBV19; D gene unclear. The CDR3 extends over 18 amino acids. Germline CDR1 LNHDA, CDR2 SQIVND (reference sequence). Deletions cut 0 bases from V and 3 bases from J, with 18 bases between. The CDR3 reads CASSIDWGGRKNNQPQHF. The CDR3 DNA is TGTGCCAGTAGTATAGATTGGGGAGGGCGGAAGAACAATCAGCCCCAGCATTTT.

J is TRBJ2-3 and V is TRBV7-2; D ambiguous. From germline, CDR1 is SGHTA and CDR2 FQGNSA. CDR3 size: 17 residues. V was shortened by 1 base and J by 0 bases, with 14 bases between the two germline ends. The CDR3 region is CASSLVSVSPSTDTQYF. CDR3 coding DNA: TGTGCCAGCAGCTTAGTTTCCGTGAGTCCCAGCACAGATACGCAGTATTTT.

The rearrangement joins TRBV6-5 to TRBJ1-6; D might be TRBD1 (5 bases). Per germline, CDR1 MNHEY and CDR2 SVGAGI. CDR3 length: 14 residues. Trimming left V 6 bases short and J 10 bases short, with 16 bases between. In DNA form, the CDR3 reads TGTGCCAGCAGCTACGCCAGGGCTAAGTCACCCCTCCACTTT. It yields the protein CASSYARAKSPLHF.

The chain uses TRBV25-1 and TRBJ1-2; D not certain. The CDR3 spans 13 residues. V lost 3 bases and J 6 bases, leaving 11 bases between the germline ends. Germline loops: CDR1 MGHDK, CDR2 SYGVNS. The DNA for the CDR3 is TGTGCCAGCAGTGAGGGCAGGCTTAATGGCTACACCTTC. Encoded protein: CASSEGRLNGYTF.

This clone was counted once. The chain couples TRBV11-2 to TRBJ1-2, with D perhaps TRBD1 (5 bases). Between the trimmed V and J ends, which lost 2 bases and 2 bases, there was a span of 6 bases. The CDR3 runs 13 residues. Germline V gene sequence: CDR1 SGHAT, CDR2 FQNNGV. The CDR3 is CASSLRGNYGYTF. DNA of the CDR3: TGTGCCAGCAGCTTAAGGGGCAACTATGGCTACACCTTC.

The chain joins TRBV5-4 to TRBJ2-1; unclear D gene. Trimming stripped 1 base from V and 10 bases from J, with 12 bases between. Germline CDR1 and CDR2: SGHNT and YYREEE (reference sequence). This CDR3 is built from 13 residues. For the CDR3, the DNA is TGTGCCAGCAGCTTGTTCGGTTTTAACGAGCAGTTCTTC. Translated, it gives CASSLFGFNEQFF.

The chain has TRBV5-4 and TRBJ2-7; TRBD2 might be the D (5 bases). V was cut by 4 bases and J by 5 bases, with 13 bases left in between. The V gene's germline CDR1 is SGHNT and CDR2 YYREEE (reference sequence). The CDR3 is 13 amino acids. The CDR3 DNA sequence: TGTGCCAGCAGCCGGGGATCACAGAACGAGCAGTACTTC. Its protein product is CASSRGSQNEQYF.

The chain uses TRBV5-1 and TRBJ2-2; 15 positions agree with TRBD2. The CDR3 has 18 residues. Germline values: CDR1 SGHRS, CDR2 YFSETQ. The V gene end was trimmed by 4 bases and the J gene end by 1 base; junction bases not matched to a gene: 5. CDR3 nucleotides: TGCGCCAGCAGCAGGACTAGCGGGGGGGCGTGGAACACCGGGGAGCTGTTTTTT. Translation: CASSRTSGGAWNTGELFF.